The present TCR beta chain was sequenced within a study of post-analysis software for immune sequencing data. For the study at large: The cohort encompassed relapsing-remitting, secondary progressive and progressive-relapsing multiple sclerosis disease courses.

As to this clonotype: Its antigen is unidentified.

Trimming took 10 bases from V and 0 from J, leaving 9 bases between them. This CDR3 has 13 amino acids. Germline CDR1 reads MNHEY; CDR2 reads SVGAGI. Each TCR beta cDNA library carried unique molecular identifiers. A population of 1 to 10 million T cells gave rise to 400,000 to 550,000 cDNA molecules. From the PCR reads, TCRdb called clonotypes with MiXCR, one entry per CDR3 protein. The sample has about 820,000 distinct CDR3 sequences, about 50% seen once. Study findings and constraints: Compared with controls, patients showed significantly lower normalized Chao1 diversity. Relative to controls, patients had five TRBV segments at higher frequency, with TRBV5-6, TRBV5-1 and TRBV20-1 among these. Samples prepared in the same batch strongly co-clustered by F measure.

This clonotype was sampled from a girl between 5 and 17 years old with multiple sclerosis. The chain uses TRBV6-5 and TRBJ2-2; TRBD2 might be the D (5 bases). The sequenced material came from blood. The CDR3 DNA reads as TGTGCCACCGGGAACACGAACACCGGGGAGCTGTTTTTT. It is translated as CATGNTNTGELFF.